This T cell receptor (beta chain) was recovered during a study of T cells in women clearing cervical HPV infection (dated by TCRdb to 2016 to 2019). Study-wide context: The cases were around 23 women with histologically confirmed HPV16-related CIN3 or worse, and 2 of those women had invasive cancers. For cases, the median interval between lesion detection and blood sampling was around 160 days, with an interquartile range of roughly 85 to 210 days. Median age was approximately 30 years in cases versus around 40 in controls, and baseline characteristics did not differ significantly. The 25 or so controls were women who cleared a single incident HPV16 infection within 12 months without developing precancer or cancer. Since only a few of the women had HLA typing available, the possibility that HLA type was acting as a confounder could not be ruled out. Blood from cases was collected at the visit at which the lesion was first identified, whereas blood from controls was collected once infection was no longer detected. Cases and controls were matched on age within five years and on year of sample collection. The parent cohort enrolled 10,000 to 13,000 women aged 18 or older in Guanacaste, Costa Rica, during about 1992 to 1995 and followed them for around 7 years. This exploratory proof-of-principle case-control study, nested within the Guanacaste HPV Natural History Study in Costa Rica, compared TCR repertoires among women with different cervical HPV16 outcomes. As quality controls, five blinded duplicates were added to each group, bringing the total to roughly 60 samples made up of around 50 participants and about ten replicates.

V and J are truncated by 4 bases and 3 bases respectively, leaving an intervening sequence of 9 bases. CDR1 and CDR2 were assigned from the germline V gene as SQVTM and ANQGSEA. The CDR3 has 12 amino acids, counting the end cysteine and phenylalanine. Of the CDR3's DNA, 27 bases were read; they are in frame from base 1. General conclusions and limits of the study: Significantly higher TCR repertoire richness was observed in CIN3+ cases than in controls across sequencing depths, whereas no difference in evenness was found. Cases were distinguished from controls with an estimated AUC of over 0.75 by random forest classifiers combining richness and V gene abundances. Because the number of T cells per sample was unknown, the richness differences could reflect varying T-cell content rather than repertoire biology. TRBV6-7 relative abundance was lower in cases than in controls (approximately 0.11% versus 0.16%; Bonferroni P = 0.0008). The cross-sectional design could not show whether the associations came before the infection or were a result of it, and neither effector/memory subsets nor HPV-specific T cells were isolated.

Concerning this clone itself: Its antigen remains undetermined. The read falls 3 residues short of the CDR3 end, and the missing part is taken from the germline J gene.

Every participant had a single incident cervical HPV16 infection, and women with prevalent HPV16 infections were excluded. Cervical HPV DNA was detected with MY09/MY11 PCR, and genotyping was done by dot-blot hybridization. Roughly 15 mL of heparinized blood were centrifuged, and the buffy coat was split into aliquots, frozen at -30 degrees C, and then kept at -80 degrees C. Genomic DNA was extracted from buffy coat specimens using QIAGEN kits. TCR beta CDR3 regions were amplified by multiplex PCR from an average of around 1,200 ng genomic DNA per sample using the immunoSEQ assay. The assay corrected primer bias using a complete synthetic TCR repertoire to establish an amplification baseline. The amplicons were sequenced using the Illumina platform. In the original analysis: Sequences were error-corrected by clustering with frequency ratios and a modified nearest-neighbor algorithm, then analyzed in the immunoSEQ Analyzer with IMGT gene definitions. TCR richness and evenness were averaged over 20 rarefaction repeats at each rarefaction depth, excluding samples with fewer sequences than the depth. Wilcoxon rank sum tests with FDR correction were used to compare relative abundances of V, D and J genes between the groups. Blinded duplicates gave an intraclass correlation of around 95% for TCR richness and an average of around 83% across under 75 gene segments. TCRdb re-hosts the immuneACCESS table, in-frame sequences only. Its copies lack some clones; in the studies checked, an unresolved V gene accounts for under half of them, and the cause for the rest is not known. That table gives V, J and clone size, and the DNA gave D and trimming. The sample's records list 20,000 to 25,000 clones. The top ten clonotypes cover less than 8.5% of the sample.

Sequenced input: blood buffy coat. This receptor was taken from a woman between 18 and 70 years old with a cervical HPV16 infection that either progressed to CIN3+ or cleared (not recorded which). The chain uses TRBV29-1 and TRBJ1-2; the D gene assignment is ambiguous. The part of the CDR3 DNA that was read is TGCAGCGTTGCGGAAAGGGACTATGGC. It codes for CSVAERDYG. The whole CDR3 reads CSVAERDYGYTF. Outside the CDR3, residues come from the reference TRBV29-1 and TRBJ1-2 proteins, so the full variable domain is: SAVISQKPSRDICQRGTSLTIQCQVDSQVTMMFWYRQQPGQSLTLIATANQGSEATYESGFVIDKFPISRPNLTFSTLTVSNMSPEDSSIYLCSVAERDYGYTFGSGTRLTVV.